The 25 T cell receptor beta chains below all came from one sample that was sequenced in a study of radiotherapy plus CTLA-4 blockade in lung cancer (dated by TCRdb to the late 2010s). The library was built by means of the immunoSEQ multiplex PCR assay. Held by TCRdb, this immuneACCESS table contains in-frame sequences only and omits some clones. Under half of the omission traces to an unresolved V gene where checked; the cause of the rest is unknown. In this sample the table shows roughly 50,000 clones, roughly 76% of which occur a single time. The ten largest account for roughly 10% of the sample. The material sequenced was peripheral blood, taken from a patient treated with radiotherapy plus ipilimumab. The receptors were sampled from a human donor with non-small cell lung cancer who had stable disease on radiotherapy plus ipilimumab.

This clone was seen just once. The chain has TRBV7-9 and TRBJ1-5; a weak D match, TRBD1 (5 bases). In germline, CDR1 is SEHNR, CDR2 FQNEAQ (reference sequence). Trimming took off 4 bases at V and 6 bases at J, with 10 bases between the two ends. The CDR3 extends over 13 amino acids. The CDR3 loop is CASSSMGGQPQHF. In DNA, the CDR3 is TGTGCCAGCAGCTCTATGGGGGGTCAGCCCCAGCATTTT.

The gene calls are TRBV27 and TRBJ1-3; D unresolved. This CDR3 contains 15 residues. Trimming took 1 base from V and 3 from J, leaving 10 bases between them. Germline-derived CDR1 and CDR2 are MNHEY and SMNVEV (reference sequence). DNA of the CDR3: TGTGCCAGCAGTTTATTCGTAGGTGGTGGAAACACCATATATTTT. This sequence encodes CASSLFVGGGNTIYF.

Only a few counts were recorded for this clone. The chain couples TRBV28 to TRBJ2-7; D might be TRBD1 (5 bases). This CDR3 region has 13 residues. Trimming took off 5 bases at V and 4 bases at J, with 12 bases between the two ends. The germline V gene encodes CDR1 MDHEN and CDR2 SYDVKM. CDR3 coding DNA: TGTGCCAGCAGTATTGACAGCAGTTACGAGCAGTACGTC. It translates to CASSIDSSYEQYV.

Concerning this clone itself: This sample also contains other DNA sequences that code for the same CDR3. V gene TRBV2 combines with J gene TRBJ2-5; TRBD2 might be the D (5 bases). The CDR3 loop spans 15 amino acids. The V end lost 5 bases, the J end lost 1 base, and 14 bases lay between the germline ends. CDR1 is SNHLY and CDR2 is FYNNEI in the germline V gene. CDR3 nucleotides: TGTGCCAGCAGTCGGGATAGGACGAGCCAAGAGACCCAGTACTTC. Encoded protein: CASSRDRTSQETQYF.

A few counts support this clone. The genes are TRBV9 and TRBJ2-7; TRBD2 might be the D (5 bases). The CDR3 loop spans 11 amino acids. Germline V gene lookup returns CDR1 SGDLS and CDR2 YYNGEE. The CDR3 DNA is TGTGCCAGCACCTCCCCCCGAGTCGGGAACGTC. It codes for CASTSPRVGNV.

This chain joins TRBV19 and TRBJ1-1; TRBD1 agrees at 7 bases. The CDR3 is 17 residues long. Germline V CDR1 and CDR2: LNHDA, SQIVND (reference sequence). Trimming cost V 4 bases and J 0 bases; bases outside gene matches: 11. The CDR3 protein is CASSRPTGSVVNTEAFF. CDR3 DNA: TGTGCCAGTAGTAGACCGACAGGGAGTGTGGTGAACACTGAAGCTTTCTTT.

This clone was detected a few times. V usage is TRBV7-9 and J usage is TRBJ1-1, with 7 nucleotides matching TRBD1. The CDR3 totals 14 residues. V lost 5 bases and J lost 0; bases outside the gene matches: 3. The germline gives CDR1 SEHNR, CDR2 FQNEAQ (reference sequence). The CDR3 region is CASSLGQMNTEAFF. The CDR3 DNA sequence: TGTGCCAGCAGCCTGGGACAGATGAACACTGAAGCTTTCTTT.

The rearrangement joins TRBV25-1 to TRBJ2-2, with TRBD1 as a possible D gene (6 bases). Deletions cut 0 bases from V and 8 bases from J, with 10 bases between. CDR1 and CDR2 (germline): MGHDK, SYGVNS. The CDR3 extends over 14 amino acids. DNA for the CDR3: TGTGCCAGCAGTGAATATACAAGGGGGGGGGAGCTGTTTTTT. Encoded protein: CASSEYTRGGELFF.

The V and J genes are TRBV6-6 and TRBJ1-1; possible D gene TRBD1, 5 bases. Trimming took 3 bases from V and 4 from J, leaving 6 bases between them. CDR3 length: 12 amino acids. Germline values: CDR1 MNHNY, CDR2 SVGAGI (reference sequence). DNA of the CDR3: TGTGCCAGCAGTTATGGGGCCACTGAAGCTTTCTTT. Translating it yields CASSYGATEAFF.

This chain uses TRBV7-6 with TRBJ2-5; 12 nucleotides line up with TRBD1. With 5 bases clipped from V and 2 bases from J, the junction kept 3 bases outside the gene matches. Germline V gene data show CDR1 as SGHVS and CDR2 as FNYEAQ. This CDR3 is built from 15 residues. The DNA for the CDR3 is TGTGCCAGCAGCGTGGGACAGGGGGCACAAGAGACCCAGTACTTC. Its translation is CASSVGQGAQETQYF.

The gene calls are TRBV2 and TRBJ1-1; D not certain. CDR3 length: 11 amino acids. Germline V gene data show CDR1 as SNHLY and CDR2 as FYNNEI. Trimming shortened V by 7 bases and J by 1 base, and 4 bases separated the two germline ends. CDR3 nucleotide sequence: TGTGCCAGCACTCGGAACACTGAAGCTTTCTTT. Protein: CASTRNTEAFF.

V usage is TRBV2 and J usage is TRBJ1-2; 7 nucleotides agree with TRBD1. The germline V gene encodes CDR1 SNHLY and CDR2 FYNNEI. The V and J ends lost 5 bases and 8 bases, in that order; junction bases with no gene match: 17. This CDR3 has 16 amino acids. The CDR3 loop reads CASSYTKTGNVRGYTF. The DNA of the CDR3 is TGTGCCAGCAGTTACACAAAGACAGGGAATGTTAGGGGCTACACCTTC.

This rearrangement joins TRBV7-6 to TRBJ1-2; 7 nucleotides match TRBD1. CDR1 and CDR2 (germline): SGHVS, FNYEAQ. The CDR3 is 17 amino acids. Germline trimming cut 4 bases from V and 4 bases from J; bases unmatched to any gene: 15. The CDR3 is CASSSSDWTGRSYGYTF. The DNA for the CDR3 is TGTGCCAGCAGCTCCTCGGATTGGACAGGCCGGTCCTATGGCTACACCTTC. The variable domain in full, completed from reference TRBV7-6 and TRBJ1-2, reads GAGVSQSPRYKVTKRGQDVALRCDPISGHVSLYWYRQALGQGPEFLTYFNYEAQQDKSGLPNDRFSAERPEGSISTLTIQRTEQRDSAMYRCASSSSDWTGRSYGYTFGSGTRLTVV.

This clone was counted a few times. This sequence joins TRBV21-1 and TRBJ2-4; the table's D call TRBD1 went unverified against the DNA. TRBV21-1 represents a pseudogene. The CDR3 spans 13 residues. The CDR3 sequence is CATRTGAKNIQYF. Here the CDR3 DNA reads TGTGCCACCCGGACAGGGGCCAAAAACATTCAGTACTTC.

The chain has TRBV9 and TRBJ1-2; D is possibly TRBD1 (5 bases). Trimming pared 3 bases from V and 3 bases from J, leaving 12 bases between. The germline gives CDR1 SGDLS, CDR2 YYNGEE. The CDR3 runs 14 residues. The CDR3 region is CASSAQVGDYGYTF. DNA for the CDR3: TGTGCCAGCAGCGCACAGGTGGGGGACTATGGCTACACCTTC.

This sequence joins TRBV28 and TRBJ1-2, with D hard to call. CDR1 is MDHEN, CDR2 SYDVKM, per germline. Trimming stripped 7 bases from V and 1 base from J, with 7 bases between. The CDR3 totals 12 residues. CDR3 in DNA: TGTGCCAGCACTCAAAGTAACTATGGCTACACCTTC. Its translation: CASTQSNYGYTF.

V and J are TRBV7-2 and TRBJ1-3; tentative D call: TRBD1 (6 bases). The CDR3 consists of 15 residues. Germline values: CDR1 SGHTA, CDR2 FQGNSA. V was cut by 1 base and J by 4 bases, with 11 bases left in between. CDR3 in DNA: TGTGCCAGCAGCTTAGTGGGGGGCGCAGGAAACACCATATATTTT. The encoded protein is CASSLVGGAGNTIYF. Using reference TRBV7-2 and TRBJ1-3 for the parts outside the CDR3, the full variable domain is GAGVSQSPSNKVTEKGKDVELRCDPISGHTALYWYRQSLGQGLEFLIYFQGNSAPDKSGLPSDRFSAERTGGSVSTLTIQRTQQEDSAVYLCASSLVGGAGNTIYFGEGSWLTVV.

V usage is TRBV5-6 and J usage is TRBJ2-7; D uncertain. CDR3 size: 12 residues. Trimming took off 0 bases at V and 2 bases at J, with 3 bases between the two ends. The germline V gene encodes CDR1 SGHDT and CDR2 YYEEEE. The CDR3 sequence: CASSLGAYEQYF. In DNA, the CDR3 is TGTGCCAGCAGCTTGGGGGCCTACGAGCAGTACTTC.

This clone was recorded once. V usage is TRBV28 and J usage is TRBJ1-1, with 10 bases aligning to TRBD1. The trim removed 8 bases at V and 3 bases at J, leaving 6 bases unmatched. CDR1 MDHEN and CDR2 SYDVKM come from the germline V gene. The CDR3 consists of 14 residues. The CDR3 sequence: CASGMGQGHTEAFF. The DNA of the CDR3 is TGTGCCAGCGGTATGGGACAGGGGCACACTGAAGCTTTCTTT.

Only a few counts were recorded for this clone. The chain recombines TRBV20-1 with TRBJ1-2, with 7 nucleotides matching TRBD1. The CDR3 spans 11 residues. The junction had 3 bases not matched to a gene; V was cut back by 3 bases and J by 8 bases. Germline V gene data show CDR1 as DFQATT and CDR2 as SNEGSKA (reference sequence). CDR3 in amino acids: CSASQGVGYTF. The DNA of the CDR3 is TGCAGTGCTAGCCAGGGGGTAGGCTACACCTTC.

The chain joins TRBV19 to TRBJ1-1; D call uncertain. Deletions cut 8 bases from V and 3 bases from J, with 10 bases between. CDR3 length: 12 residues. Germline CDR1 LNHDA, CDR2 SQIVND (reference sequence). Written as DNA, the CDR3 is TGTGCCAGTTTAAGTGGATACACTGAAGCTTTCTTT. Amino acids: CASLSGYTEAFF.

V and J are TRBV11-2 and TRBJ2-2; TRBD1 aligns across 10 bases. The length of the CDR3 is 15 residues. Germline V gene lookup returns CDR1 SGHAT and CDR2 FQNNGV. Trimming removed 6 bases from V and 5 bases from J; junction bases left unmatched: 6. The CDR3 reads CASRQTGGNTGELFF. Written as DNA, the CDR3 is TGTGCCAGCAGGCAGACAGGGGGCAATACCGGGGAGCTGTTTTTT.

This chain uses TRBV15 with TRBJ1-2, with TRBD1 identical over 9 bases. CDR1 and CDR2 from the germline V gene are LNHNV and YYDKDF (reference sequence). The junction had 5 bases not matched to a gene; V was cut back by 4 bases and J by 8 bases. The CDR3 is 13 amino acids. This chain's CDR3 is CATSIDRGGGYTF. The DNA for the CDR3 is TGTGCCACCAGCATAGACAGGGGGGGAGGCTACACCTTC.

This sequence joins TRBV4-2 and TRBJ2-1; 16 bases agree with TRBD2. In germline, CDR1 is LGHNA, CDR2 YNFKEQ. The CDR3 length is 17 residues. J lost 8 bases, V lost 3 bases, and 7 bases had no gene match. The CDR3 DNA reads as TGTGCCAGCAGCCACGGAACCGGGACTAGCGGGGGGGATGAGCAGTTCTTC. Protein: CASSHGTGTSGGDEQFF.

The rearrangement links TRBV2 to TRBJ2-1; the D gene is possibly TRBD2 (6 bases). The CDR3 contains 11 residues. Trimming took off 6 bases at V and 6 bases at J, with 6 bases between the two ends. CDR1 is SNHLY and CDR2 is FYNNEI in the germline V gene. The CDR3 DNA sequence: TGTGCCAGCAGCGGGGGCAATGAGCAGTTCTTC. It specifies CASSGGNEQFF.